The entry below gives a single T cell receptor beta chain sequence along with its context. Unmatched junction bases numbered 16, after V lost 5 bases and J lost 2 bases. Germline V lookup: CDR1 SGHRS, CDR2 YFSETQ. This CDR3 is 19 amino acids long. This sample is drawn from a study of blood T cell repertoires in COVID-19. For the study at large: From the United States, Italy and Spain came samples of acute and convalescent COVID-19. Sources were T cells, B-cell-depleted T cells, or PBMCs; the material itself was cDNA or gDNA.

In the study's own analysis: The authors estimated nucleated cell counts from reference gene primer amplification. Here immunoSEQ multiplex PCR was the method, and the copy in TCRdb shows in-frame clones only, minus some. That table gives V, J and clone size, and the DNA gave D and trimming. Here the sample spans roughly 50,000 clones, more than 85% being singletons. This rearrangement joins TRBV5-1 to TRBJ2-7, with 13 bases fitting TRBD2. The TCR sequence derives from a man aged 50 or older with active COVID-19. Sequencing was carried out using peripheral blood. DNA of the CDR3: TGCGCCAGCAGTCTATCCGGACTAGCGGGGGAAAGTGCAGCCTACGAGCAGTACTTC. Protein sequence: CASSLSGLAGESAAYEQYF.